The subject of this entry is one TCR beta chain. The germline V gene has CDR1 ENHRY and CDR2 SYGVKD. The CDR3 spans 15 residues. The ends lost 3 bases at V and 12 bases at J; junction bases unmatched: 9. As handled by the study authors: Amplification of reference gene primers provided the estimated nucleated cell counts. The assay was immunoSEQ multiplex PCR, and TCRdb's table has in-frame clones only and misses some. The V and J calls and the clone size are those of that table, but D and trimming were determined from the DNA. The data contain just over 300,000 clones, around nine tenths of them singletons. This sample was included in a study of blood T cell repertoires in COVID-19. Whole-study context: PBMCs, B-cell-depleted T cells, or T cells provided the cDNA or gDNA that made up the material.

Enrollees, roughly 18 to 90 years old, lived in about two dozen US areas. Participants' reported clinical history set cohort assignment. Sequenced sample: PBMCs or T cells enriched from blood (not recorded which). This chain uses TRBV10-3 with TRBJ2-1, with 12 bases matching TRBD2. This TCR came from a woman in her 40s who had recovered from COVID-19. The CDR3 DNA sequence: TGTGCCATCAGTGAACTAGCGGGGGGTATTGGGGTGCAGTTCTTC. Protein sequence: CAISELAGGIGVQFF.